Presented here are 16 T cell receptor beta chains from one specimen sequenced in a study of molecular identifiers for immune sequencing clone quantification. MiXCR, applied by TCRdb to the PCR reads, yields one record per CDR3 protein. The table records approximately 590,000 distinct CDR3 sequences, approximately 24% of them present only once. The sample was naive CD8+ T cells from blood, with Jurkat cell RNA spiked in. Noted subset: FACS-sorted CD8+CD4-CCR7+CD45RA+ naive T cells. Every receptor here comes from a human donor in good health. Some libraries in this study had Jurkat cell RNA spiked in.

A note on this clonotype: This may stem from a read error, because a much larger clone lies one nucleotide away. The chain is built from TRBV7-9 and TRBJ2-2, with D perhaps matching TRBD2 (5 bases). The germline V gene encodes CDR1 SEHNR and CDR2 FQNEAQ (reference sequence). This CDR3 contains 12 residues. CDR3 region: CASSLTVGELSF. In DNA, the CDR3 is TGTGCCAGCAGCTTAACGGTCGGGGAGCTGTCTTTT.

In its sample, this clonotype was seen a few times. The chain combines TRBV28 with TRBJ2-1, with D hard to call. The CDR3 is made up of 14 amino acids. Germline assignment: CDR1 MDHEN and CDR2 SYDVKM. V was clipped by 3 bases and J by 9 bases, with 15 bases between them. CDR3 in amino acids: CASSFLHGLGEQFF. The CDR3 DNA follows: TGTGCCAGCAGTTTTTTGCATGGTTTGGGTGAGCAGTTCTTC.

This chain uses TRBV7-9 with TRBJ2-2; TRBD2 agrees at 10 bases. V gave up 3 bases and J gave up 4 bases; unmatched junction bases: 5. This CDR3 has 16 amino acids. In germline, CDR1 is SEHNR, CDR2 FQNEAQ (reference sequence). This CDR3 is CASSFSLAGATGELFF. In DNA form, the CDR3 reads TGTGCCAGCAGCTTTTCGCTAGCGGGAGCCACCGGGGAGCTGTTTTTT.

The J gene is TRBJ2-5, the V gene TRBV30; D call uncertain. Germline V CDR1 and CDR2: GTSNPN, SVGIG (reference sequence). The CDR3 runs to 10 residues. V was shortened by 4 bases and J by 9 bases, with 9 bases between the two germline ends. The CDR3 loop reads CAWKAAPQYF. CDR3 nucleotide sequence: TGTGCCTGGAAAGCAGCGCCCCAGTACTTC.

This clonotype was seen more than once but under ten times. The V gene is TRBV29-1, the J gene TRBJ1-2; D might be TRBD1 (5 bases). The CDR3 covers 15 residues. Looked up from germline, CDR1 is SQVTM and CDR2 is ANQGSEA. The V gene lost 0 bases and the J gene lost 4 bases, with 15 bases spanning the gap. As DNA, the CDR3 is TGCAGCGTTGAAGATGAGTCCAGGGCCCTCTATGGCTACACCTTC. Protein sequence: CSVEDESRALYGYTF.

The chain carries TRBV24-1 and TRBJ2-5, with D possibly matching TRBD2 (6 bases). V shed 7 bases and J shed 0 bases, with 11 bases lying between them. The length of the CDR3 is 14 residues. Germline V CDR1 and CDR2: KGHDR, SFDVKD. The CDR3 is CATRSGEYQETQYF. The CDR3 bases are TGTGCCACCAGGTCGGGAGAGTACCAAGAGACCCAGTACTTC.

There are a few counts of this clonotype. This chain joins TRBV12-3 or TRBV12-4 and TRBJ2-2; D is perhaps TRBD1 (5 bases). This CDR3 has 13 amino acids. V lost 7 bases and J 5 bases, leaving 11 bases between the germline ends. The CDR3 DNA follows: TGTGCCAGCACCATGGCAGGGACCGGGGAGCTGTTTTTT. This gives the protein CASTMAGTGELFF.

Concerning this clonotype: Being one base from a much bigger clone, this may be a read error. This chain links TRBV12-5 with TRBJ2-1, with no clear D. Per the germline V gene, CDR1 is LGHNT and CDR2 is FRNRAP. CDR3 size: 13 residues. The CDR3 DNA is TGTGCTAGTCAACCATGGGGTTTTGATGAGAAGTTCTTC. Translation: CASQPWGFDEKFF. Looking up the rest from reference TRBV12-5 and TRBJ2-1 gives the full variable domain: DARVTQTPRHKVTEMGQEVTMRCQPILGHNTVFWYRQTMMQGLELLAYFRNRAPLDDSGMPKDRFSAEMPDATLATLKIQPSEPRDSAVYFCASQPWGFDEKFFGPGTRLTVL.

Details on this clonotype: A read error may explain this, as a much larger clone is one base away. The rearrangement links TRBV7-9 to TRBJ2-3; unclear D gene. Germline V gives CDR1 SEHNR, CDR2 FQNEAQ (reference sequence). The CDR3 totals 15 residues. CDR3 sequence reads: CASSLVTGNTDTRYF. The CDR3 DNA reads as TGTGCCAGCAGCTTAGTGACCGGAAACACAGATACGCGGTATTTT.

This clonotype was found a few times. The chain links TRBV12-3 or TRBV12-4 to TRBJ2-7; D is unclear. CDR3 length: 13 amino acids. V shed 5 bases and J shed 4 bases, with 12 bases lying between them. The CDR3: CASSLNVGYEQYF. The CDR3 DNA reads as TGTGCCAGCAGTCTAAACGTCGGATACGAGCAGTACTTC.

This clonotype was seen repeatedly, ten times or more. The V and J genes are TRBV28 and TRBJ2-7; D is unclear. V shed 6 bases and J shed 2 bases, with 14 bases lying between them. The CDR3 extends over 14 amino acids. Germline lookup yields CDR1 MDHEN and CDR2 SYDVKM. The CDR3 DNA reads as TGTGCCAGCAGCACTCGACTGCTTCCCTACGAGCAGTACTTC. It is translated as CASSTRLLPYEQYF.

The chain has TRBV7-9 and TRBJ1-2; 9 nucleotides match TRBD1. V trimming: 5 bases; J trimming: 6 bases; junction bases outside the gene matches: 7. Germline V gene sequence: CDR1 SEHNR, CDR2 FQNEAQ (reference sequence). The CDR3 covers 14 residues. CDR3 DNA sequence: TGTGCCAGCAGCCCACGGGACAGGGAGGATGGCTACACCTTC. It codes for CASSPRDREDGYTF.

This chain uses TRBV19 with TRBJ1-5, with 9 positions matching TRBD1. Germline trimming cut 11 bases from V and 5 bases from J; bases unmatched to any gene: 10. The V gene's germline CDR1 is LNHDA and CDR2 SQIVND (reference sequence). This CDR3 has 14 amino acids. Here the CDR3 reads CAGNLGQGYQPQHF. For the CDR3, the DNA is TGTGCCGGTAATCTAGGACAGGGGTATCAGCCCCAGCATTTT.

J is TRBJ2-7 and V is TRBV27, with 11 bases aligning to TRBD1. Germline CDR1 reads MNHEY; CDR2 reads SMNVEV (reference sequence). The CDR3 length is 15 residues. The J segment lost 5 bases and the V segment lost 2 bases, leaving 5 bases of the junction unmatched. The CDR3 is CASSLGGQGGHEQYF. CDR3 sequence (DNA): TGTGCCAGCAGTTTAGGGGGACAGGGGGGCCACGAGCAGTACTTC.

Turning to this clonotype: The conserved phenylalanine or tryptophan is not found at the CDR3 terminus, so this likely reflects a read error. The genes are TRBV9 and TRBJ2-5; 11 nucleotides match TRBD1. Germline loops: CDR1 SGDLS, CDR2 YYNGEE. The trim removed 5 bases at V and 5 bases at J, leaving 5 bases unmatched. This CDR3 is 14 amino acids long. The CDR3 sequence: CASSRTGGDETQYI. The DNA for the CDR3 is TGTGCCAGCAGTCGGACAGGGGGCGATGAGACCCAGTACATC.

The chain links TRBV6-2 or TRBV6-3 to TRBJ2-7, with a weak D call TRBD1 (5 bases). Trimming removed 2 bases at V and 0 bases at J, with 11 bases between. The CDR3 is 15 amino acids. CDR1 and CDR2 (germline): MNHEY, SVGEGT. CDR3 protein: CASSYGNRRSYEQYF. CDR3 sequence (DNA): TGTGCCAGCAGTTACGGAAACAGGCGCTCCTACGAGCAGTACTTC.